Listed here are 20 T cell receptor beta chains from one sample, sequenced in a study of blood T cells in healthy people across ages. Then a second PCR, running roughly 7 to 12 cycles, was carried out with a sample-barcoded 5' primer and a J-beta primer mix. TCRdb reprocessed the 5' RACE reads with MiXCR, giving one entry per CDR3 protein. The sample consists of approximately 1,100,000 distinct CDR3 sequences, under 55% of them appearing once. Sequencing input: blood. Receptors were obtained from a woman aged 55-69 years in good health.

This chain joins TRBV5-1 and TRBJ2-5; D is possibly TRBD2 (5 bases). The germline gives CDR1 SGHRS, CDR2 YFSETQ. This CDR3 contains 16 residues. Trimming removed 0 bases at V and 0 bases at J, with 12 bases between. CDR3 DNA: TGCGCCAGCAGCTTGGGGCCCGGACTGAACCAAGAGACCCAGTACTTC. It yields the protein CASSLGPGLNQETQYF.

The V gene is TRBV3-1, the J gene TRBJ2-3; the D is unclear. Per the germline V gene, CDR1 is LGHDT and CDR2 is YNNKEL (reference sequence). Trimming stripped 7 bases from V and 2 bases from J, with 19 bases between. There are 16 residues in the CDR3. CDR3 sequence (DNA): TGTGCCAGCACCAACGCCGTGCGAGGCATCACAGATACGCAGTATTTT. Residues: CASTNAVRGITDTQYF.

This clonotype was recorded a few times. The V gene is TRBV7-9, the J gene TRBJ2-3; 8 bases fit TRBD2. This CDR3 is 16 amino acids long. Germline loops: CDR1 SEHNR, CDR2 FQNEAQ (reference sequence). With 1 base clipped from V and 2 bases from J, the junction kept 5 bases outside the gene matches. In nucleotides, the CDR3 is TGTGCCAGCAGCTTAGAAGGCGGGAGGCCCACAGATACGCAGTATTTT. Translating it yields CASSLEGGRPTDTQYF.

The chain has TRBV20-1 and TRBJ2-1, with D perhaps TRBD2 (6 bases). Germline V gene sequence: CDR1 DFQATT, CDR2 SNEGSKA (reference sequence). Trimming took off 7 bases at V and 4 bases at J, with 17 bases between the two ends. This CDR3 comprises 14 residues. CDR3 nucleotide sequence: TGCAGTGATAAGACCGGGACTTCATACAATGAGCAGTTCTTC. Protein: CSDKTGTSYNEQFF.

The chain couples TRBV16 to TRBJ1-2; D gene uncertain. The CDR3 consists of 15 residues. V lost 1 base and J 5 bases, leaving 14 bases between the germline ends. Germline CDR1 and CDR2: KGHSY and FQNENV. The CDR3 loop is CASSQFVGIGYGYTF. The CDR3 nucleotides are TGTGCCAGCAGCCAATTCGTCGGGATCGGATATGGCTACACCTTC.

J is TRBJ2-3 and V is TRBV7-7, with a possible D match to TRBD2 (6 bases). Between the trimmed V and J ends, which lost 5 bases and 3 bases, there was a span of 15 bases. Germline V gene sequence: CDR1 SSHAT, CDR2 FNYEAQ (reference sequence). This CDR3 has 15 amino acids. CDR3 DNA: TGTGCCAGCAGCCCCCTTGGTGGGGGGACAGATACGCAGTATTTT. Encoded protein: CASSPLGGGTDTQYF.

The gene calls are TRBV15 and TRBJ2-7, with 8 bases fitting TRBD1. V dropped 3 bases and J dropped 5; count of bases not matched to a gene: 6. Germline V gives CDR1 LNHNV, CDR2 YYDKDF (reference sequence). This CDR3 spans 14 amino acids. CDR3 bases: TGTGCCACCAGCAGCGGGACAGGTATCAACGAGCAGTACTTC. Amino acid sequence: CATSSGTGINEQYF.

This clonotype was seen at least ten times. J is TRBJ2-7 and V is TRBV25-1; D unresolved. V shed 2 bases and J shed 5 bases, with 10 bases lying between them. Per the germline V gene, CDR1 is MGHDK and CDR2 is SYGVNS. There are 13 residues in the CDR3. The CDR3 is CASSEEDWNEQYF. The CDR3 DNA follows: TGTGCCAGCAGTGAAGAGGATTGGAACGAGCAGTACTTC.

This clonotype turned up a few times. This chain uses TRBV7-2 with TRBJ2-3; perhaps TRBD2 as D (6 bases). V lost 0 bases and J lost 2, with 9 bases in between. Germline CDR1 is SGHTA and CDR2 is FQGNSA. The CDR3 has 15 amino acids. CDR3 coding DNA: TGTGCCAGCAGCTTAGCGGGACTGTTCACAGATACGCAGTATTTT. It translates to CASSLAGLFTDTQYF.

As for this clonotype: This may stem from a read error, because a much larger clone lies one nucleotide away. This CDR3 is CASSGSFLDMQYF. As DNA, the CDR3 is TGTGCCAGCAGCGGATCATTTTTGGATATGCAGTATTTT. The genes are TRBV5-8 and TRBJ2-3; no definite D call. Germline loops: CDR1 SGHTS, CDR2 YDEGEE. The CDR3 sequence is 13 residues long.

Many counts were recorded for this clonotype. CDR3 DNA: TGTGCCTCCTCTAGCGGAACGAGCACAGATACGCAGTATTTT. It encodes CASSSGTSTDTQYF. The V and J genes are TRBV10-3 and TRBJ2-3, with 7 bases aligning to TRBD2. V gave up 11 bases and J gave up 0 bases; unmatched junction bases: 8. Germline V gives CDR1 ENHRY, CDR2 SYGVKD. The CDR3 contains 14 residues.

A note on this clonotype: One junction end does not reproduce the germline sequence, and a read error may be involved. CDR3: CASSDWSYANYGYTF. The DNA of the CDR3 is TGTGCCAGTAGTGACTGGTCCTACGCTAACTATGGCTACACCTTC. The chain recombines TRBV2 with TRBJ1-2; the D is unclear. The CDR3 has 15 residues. The germline V gene encodes CDR1 SNHLY and CDR2 FYNNEI.

The chain combines TRBV7-3 with TRBJ2-1, with 8 nucleotides matching TRBD2. CDR1 is SGHTA, CDR2 FQGTGA, per germline. After removal of 3 bases from V and 9 bases from J, the junction contained 7 bases not matched to a gene. This CDR3 is built from 14 residues. CDR3 in DNA: TGTGCCAGCAGCTTGAAAGCGGGAGACGTTGAGCAGTTCTTC. Translating gives CASSLKAGDVEQFF.

The chain links TRBV4-2 to TRBJ2-1; TRBD2 matches at 12 bases. Looked up from germline, CDR1 is LGHNA and CDR2 is YNFKEQ. Unmatched junction bases numbered 1, after V lost 1 base and J lost 3 bases. There are 16 residues in the CDR3. This CDR3 reads CASSQGLAGVYNEQFF. The CDR3 DNA follows: TGTGCCAGCAGCCAAGGACTAGCGGGGGTCTACAATGAGCAGTTCTTC.

This clonotype occurred a few times. This chain uses TRBV6-5 with TRBJ2-1; 8 nucleotides agree with TRBD1. Looked up from germline, CDR1 is MNHEY and CDR2 is SVGAGI. The CDR3 covers 15 residues. Losses at the gene ends were 2 bases for V and 3 bases for J; bases not matched to a gene: 3. DNA of the CDR3: TGTGCCAGCAGTTACGCCGACAGGGGCTACAATGAGCAGTTCTTC. Amino acids: CASSYADRGYNEQFF.

The table lists this clonotype with a count of one. Here the CDR3 reads CASSRQGKSDEQYF. CDR3 sequence (DNA): TGTGCCAGCAGCCGACAGGGTAAGTCGGACGAGCAGTACTTC. The J gene is TRBJ2-7, the V gene TRBV7-9, with 7 bases that match TRBD1. The CDR3 totals 14 residues. With V trimmed by 5 bases and J by 5 bases, 9 bases remained unmatched. The germline CDR1 and CDR2 sequences are SEHNR and FQNEAQ (reference sequence). Drawing the rest from reference TRBV7-9 and TRBJ2-7, the complete variable domain is DTGVSQNPRHKITKRGQNVTFRCDPISEHNRLYWYRQTLGQGPEFLTYFQNEAQLEKSRLLSDRFSAERPKGSFSTLEIQRTEQGDSAMYLCASSRQGKSDEQYFGPGTRLTVT.

This chain uses TRBV5-1 with TRBJ2-1, with 9 bases aligning to TRBD1. The V gene's germline CDR1 is SGHRS and CDR2 YFSETQ. CDR3 length: 15 amino acids. J lost 8 bases, V lost 5 bases, and 11 bases had no gene match. CDR3 in amino acids: CASRLGGQGAHEQFF. Written as DNA, the CDR3 is TGCGCCAGCAGACTGGGGGGACAGGGTGCTCATGAGCAGTTCTTC.

This chain links TRBV20-1 with TRBJ2-1, with 8 bases that match TRBD2. Germline CDR1 and CDR2: DFQATT and SNEGSKA (reference sequence). Trimming at V came to 6 bases and at J to 8 bases, leaving 6 bases not matched to a gene. The CDR3 has 12 residues. The CDR3 DNA reads as TGCAGTGCCCAGGGACTAGTCGATGAGCAGTTCTTC. It translates to CSAQGLVDEQFF.

The V call is TRBV2, the J call TRBJ1-2, with TRBD1 matching 7 bases. From germline, CDR1 is SNHLY and CDR2 FYNNEI. V gave up 7 bases and J gave up 8 bases; unmatched junction bases: 7. The CDR3 runs 12 residues. The DNA of the CDR3 is TGTGCCAGCAATGACAGGGTGGCCGGCTACACCTTC. Translated, it gives CASNDRVAGYTF.

This chain uses TRBV27 with TRBJ2-3; D is perhaps TRBD1 (5 bases). Germline assignment: CDR1 MNHEY and CDR2 SMNVEV (reference sequence). The CDR3 has 14 residues. V dropped 5 bases and J dropped 2 bases, with 11 bases sitting between them. The CDR3 DNA reads as TGTGCCAGCAGTCACCGACAGCCCACAGATACGCAGTATTTT. Translated: CASSHRQPTDTQYF.